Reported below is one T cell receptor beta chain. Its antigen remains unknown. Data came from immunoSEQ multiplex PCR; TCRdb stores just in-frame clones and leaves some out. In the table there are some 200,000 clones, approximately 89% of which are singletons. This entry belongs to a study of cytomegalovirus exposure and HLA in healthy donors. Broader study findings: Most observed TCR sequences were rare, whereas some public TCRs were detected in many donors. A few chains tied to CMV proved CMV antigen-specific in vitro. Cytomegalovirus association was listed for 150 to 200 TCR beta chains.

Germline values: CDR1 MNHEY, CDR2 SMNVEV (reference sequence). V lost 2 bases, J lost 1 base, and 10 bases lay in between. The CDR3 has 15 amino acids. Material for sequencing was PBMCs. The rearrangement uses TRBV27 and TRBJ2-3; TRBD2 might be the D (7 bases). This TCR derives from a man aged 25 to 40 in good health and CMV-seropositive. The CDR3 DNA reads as TGTGCCAGCAGTTTAGGGGGGGCAGGCACAGATACGCAGTATTTT. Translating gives CASSLGGAGTDTQYF.